This T cell receptor beta chain was identified in a study of blood T cell repertoires in COVID-19. Study details: Acute and convalescent COVID-19 samples came from the United States, Italy and Spain.

CDR3 size: 10 residues. CDR1 and CDR2 from the germline V gene are SGHTA and FQGNSA. V was trimmed by 11 bases and J by 9 bases, leaving 14 bases between them. Study members were between 18 and 89 years old and lived in fewer than 30 US regions. As handled by the study authors: Estimated nucleated cell counts came from reference gene primer amplification. The protocol was immunoSEQ multiplex PCR, while the TCRdb copy is restricted to in-frame clones and leaves out a portion. From that table come the V and J calls and clone size; the DNA was used to work out D and trimming. The table includes around 200,000 clones, more than 75% detected once.

This receptor was taken from a man in his forties with acute COVID-19. The rearrangement links TRBV7-2 to TRBJ2-7, with TRBD2 as a possible D gene (5 bases). Sequencing was performed on PBMCs or T cells enriched from blood (not recorded which). The CDR3 bases are TGTGCCCGCCCCACCCGGGGGCAGTACTTC. It encodes CARPTRGQYF.